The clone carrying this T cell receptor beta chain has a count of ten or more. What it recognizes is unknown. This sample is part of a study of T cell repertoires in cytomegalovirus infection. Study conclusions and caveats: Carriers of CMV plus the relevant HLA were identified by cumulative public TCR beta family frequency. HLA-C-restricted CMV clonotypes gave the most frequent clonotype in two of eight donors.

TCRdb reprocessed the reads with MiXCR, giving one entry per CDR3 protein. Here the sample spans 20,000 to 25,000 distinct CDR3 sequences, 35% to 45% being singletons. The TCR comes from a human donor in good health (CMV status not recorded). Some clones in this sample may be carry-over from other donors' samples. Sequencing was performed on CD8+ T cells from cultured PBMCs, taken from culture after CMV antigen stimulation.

The CDR3 sequence is CASSSNRSPRSTYEQYF. The CDR3 DNA is TGTGCCAGCAGTTCTAATCGTTCCCCTCGGTCAACCTACGAGCAGTACTTC. V is TRBV28 and J is TRBJ2-7; the D is unclear. The V and J ends lost 4 bases and 2 bases respectively, with 21 bases between them. The germline gives CDR1 MDHEN, CDR2 SYDVKM. The CDR3 is 17 amino acids.